The 18 T cell receptor beta chains in this list originate from one sample, sequenced in a study of radiotherapy plus CTLA-4 blockade in lung cancer. Assay used: immunoSEQ multiplex PCR; TCRdb lists only in-frame clones, some missing. The sample lists fewer than 40,000 clones; approximately 77% were seen once. The specimen was peripheral blood, collected from a patient treated with radiotherapy plus ipilimumab. The receptor set was obtained from a human donor with non-small cell lung cancer whose response to radiotherapy plus ipilimumab could not be evaluated.

A few counts support this clone. CDR3: CASSLGQGSGTDTQYF. CDR3 in DNA: TGCGCCAGCAGCTTGGGGCAGGGGTCGGGCACAGATACGCAGTATTTT. The rearrangement joins TRBV5-1 to TRBJ2-3; a possible D gene is TRBD1 (6 bases). This CDR3 has 16 amino acids. Trimming shortened V by 0 bases and J by 1 base, and 12 bases separated the two germline ends. Germline V gene lookup returns CDR1 SGHRS and CDR2 YFSETQ.

V and J are TRBV7-2 and TRBJ2-7; 7 nucleotides line up with TRBD2. Germline V gives CDR1 SGHTA, CDR2 FQGNSA. V trimming: 4 bases; J trimming: 5 bases; junction bases outside the gene matches: 8. The CDR3 has 14 residues. CDR3 sequence reads: CASSYLTRGDEQYF. CDR3 bases: TGTGCCAGCAGCTATCTGACTCGGGGGGACGAGCAGTACTTC.

About this clone: In the same sample, other DNA sequences code for this CDR3. The V gene is TRBV6-5, the J gene TRBJ1-5, with 9 bases matching TRBD1. The CDR3 loop spans 13 amino acids. Per germline, CDR1 MNHEY and CDR2 SVGAGI. The trim removed 6 bases at V and 7 bases at J, leaving 4 bases unmatched. The CDR3, as DNA: TGTGCCAGCAGCACAGGGGGCGGGCAGCCCCAGCATTTT. Translation: CASSTGGGQPQHF.

A single count supports this clone. V is TRBV7-2 and J is TRBJ1-1, with a weak D call TRBD1 (5 bases). The CDR3 totals 13 residues. From germline, CDR1 is SGHTA and CDR2 FQGNSA. V lost 3 bases and J 7 bases, leaving 12 bases between the germline ends. CDR3 loop: CASSFGRGYEAFF. The CDR3 region has the DNA TGTGCCAGCAGCTTCGGGAGGGGCTATGAAGCTTTCTTT.

This clone has only a few counts. This chain uses TRBV18 with TRBJ1-1; D is unresolved. The CDR3 contains 12 residues. CDR1 is KGHSH and CDR2 is LQKENI in the germline V gene. Deletions cut 5 bases from V and 3 bases from J, with 7 bases between. The CDR3 DNA reads TGTGCCAGCTCAACGGAGTACACTGAAGCTTTCTTT. Protein sequence: CASSTEYTEAFF.

The chain couples TRBV11-2 to TRBJ2-1; possible D gene TRBD1, 5 bases. CDR3 length: 15 amino acids. V lost 4 bases, J lost 3 bases, and 13 bases lay in between. Germline values: CDR1 SGHAT, CDR2 FQNNGV. The CDR3 is CASSYTGIYYNEQFF. The CDR3 nucleotides read TGTGCCAGCAGCTATACAGGAATTTACTACAATGAGCAGTTCTTC. Complete variable domain (other parts from reference TRBV11-2 and TRBJ2-1): EAGVAQSPRYKIIEKRQSVAFWCNPISGHATLYWYQQILGQGPKLLIQFQNNGVVDDSQLPKDRFSAERLKGVDSTLKIQPAKLEDSAVYLCASSYTGIYYNEQFFGPGTRLTVL.

The rearrangement links TRBV2 to TRBJ2-7; 11 positions agree with TRBD2. The germline V gene has CDR1 SNHLY and CDR2 FYNNEI. The CDR3 has 16 amino acids. V dropped 1 base and J dropped 4; count of bases not matched to a gene: 6. In nucleotides, the CDR3 is TGTGCCAGCAGTGAAGAAATAGCGGGAGGGCCATACGAGCAGTACTTC. Its translation is CASSEEIAGGPYEQYF.

V usage is TRBV11-2 and J usage is TRBJ2-5, with TRBD1 matching 8 bases. The CDR3 sequence is 16 residues long. Germline V gene lookup returns CDR1 SGHAT and CDR2 FQNNGV. Unmatched junction bases numbered 9, after V lost 0 bases and J lost 6 bases. Here the CDR3 DNA reads TGTGCCAGCAGCTTAGATATGTCAGGGGGCGGAAAGACCCAGTACTTC. It specifies CASSLDMSGGGKTQYF.

This clone was seen only a few times. This chain connects TRBV2 to TRBJ1-3; D remains unclear. In germline, CDR1 is SNHLY, CDR2 FYNNEI. The length of the CDR3 is 14 residues. V lost 6 bases and J lost 0, with 9 bases in between. CDR3 DNA sequence: TGTGCCAGCAGGCAACAGAGCTCTGGAAACACCATATATTTT. Encoded protein: CASRQQSSGNTIYF.

The V gene is TRBV6-5, the J gene TRBJ2-2, with 11 bases fitting TRBD2. Trimming removed 4 bases from V and 7 bases from J; junction bases left unmatched: 8. The CDR3 has 16 residues. Per germline, CDR1 MNHEY and CDR2 SVGAGI. This chain's CDR3 is CASSSVAGGPVGELFF. Written as DNA, the CDR3 is TGTGCCAGCAGTTCTGTAGCGGGAGGGCCCGTCGGGGAGCTGTTTTTT.

The V and J genes are TRBV5-6 and TRBJ1-2; 9 nucleotides align to TRBD1. This CDR3 spans 13 amino acids. V lost 0 bases, J lost 7 bases, and 1 base stayed unmatched. Germline-derived CDR1 and CDR2 are SGHDT and YYEEEE. CDR3: CASSLGQGVGYTF. CDR3 nucleotides: TGTGCCAGCAGCTTGGGACAGGGGGTTGGCTACACCTTC. The full variable domain, rest sourced from reference TRBV5-6 and TRBJ1-2, is DAGVTQSPTHLIKTRGQQVTLRCSPKSGHDTVSWYQQALGQGPQFIFQYYEEEERQRGNFPDRFSGHQFPNYSSELNVNALLLGDSALYLCASSLGQGVGYTFGSGTRLTVV.

The chain combines TRBV19 with TRBJ1-2; D not resolved. Trimming removed 5 bases at V and 4 bases at J, with 14 bases between. Germline CDR1 is LNHDA and CDR2 is SQIVND (reference sequence). The CDR3 totals 14 residues. CDR3: CASSAALLLYGYTF. For the CDR3, the DNA is TGTGCCAGTAGTGCGGCGTTGCTCCTCTATGGCTACACCTTC.

The chain couples TRBV9 to TRBJ2-5, with D perhaps TRBD2 (5 bases). V lost 4 bases, J lost 2 bases, and 15 bases lay in between. Germline CDR1 and CDR2: SGDLS and YYNGEE. The CDR3 contains 15 residues. In DNA, the CDR3 is TGTGCCAGCAGCCGAGGGCCACTGATTCAAGAGACCCAGTACTTC. This sequence encodes CASSRGPLIQETQYF.

The V and J genes are TRBV9 and TRBJ2-1; a possible D gene is TRBD2 (6 bases). Germline V CDR1 and CDR2: SGDLS, YYNGEE. The CDR3 runs to 15 residues. Trimming removed 3 bases at V and 9 bases at J, with 19 bases between. Here the CDR3 reads CASSATGTRRGEQFF. In nucleotides, the CDR3 is TGTGCCAGCAGCGCCACCGGGACTCGGCGGGGTGAGCAGTTCTTC.

The gene calls are TRBV6-6 and TRBJ1-2, with D hard to call. The CDR3 is 13 residues long. The V end was cut by 5 bases, the J end by 6 bases, with 13 bases between. Germline V gene lookup returns CDR1 MNHNY and CDR2 SVGAGI (reference sequence). The CDR3 nucleotides are TGTGCCAGCAGTCTGCTAGGGAGCGATGGCTACACCTTC. Encoded protein: CASSLLGSDGYTF.

The gene calls are TRBV30 and TRBJ1-6; no clear D. Germline V gives CDR1 GTSNPN, CDR2 SVGIG (reference sequence). V was pared by 0 bases and J by 15 bases, with 15 bases between. The CDR3 consists of 13 residues. The CDR3 region is CAWSVAPPRLLHF. DNA for the CDR3: TGTGCCTGGAGTGTGGCACCACCTAGGCTCCTCCACTTT.

The genes are TRBV27 and TRBJ2-7; 7 bases fit TRBD2. The CDR3 contains 16 residues. With V trimmed by 5 bases and J by 6 bases, 16 bases remained unmatched. The germline CDR1 and CDR2 sequences are MNHEY and SMNVEV (reference sequence). The CDR3 loop is CASSPHRTRAAAEQYF. CDR3 sequence (DNA): TGTGCCAGCAGTCCCCACCGGACTAGGGCTGCCGCCGAGCAGTACTTC.

The chain uses TRBV25-1 and TRBJ1-3; the match to TRBD1 covers 11 bases. Germline CDR1 reads MGHDK; CDR2 reads SYGVNS. The CDR3 runs to 16 residues. Trimming removed 0 bases from V and 5 bases from J; junction bases left unmatched: 3. CDR3 DNA: TGTGCCAGCAGTGAATACGGGACAGGGGGTAGAAACACCATATATTTT. It specifies CASSEYGTGGRNTIYF.